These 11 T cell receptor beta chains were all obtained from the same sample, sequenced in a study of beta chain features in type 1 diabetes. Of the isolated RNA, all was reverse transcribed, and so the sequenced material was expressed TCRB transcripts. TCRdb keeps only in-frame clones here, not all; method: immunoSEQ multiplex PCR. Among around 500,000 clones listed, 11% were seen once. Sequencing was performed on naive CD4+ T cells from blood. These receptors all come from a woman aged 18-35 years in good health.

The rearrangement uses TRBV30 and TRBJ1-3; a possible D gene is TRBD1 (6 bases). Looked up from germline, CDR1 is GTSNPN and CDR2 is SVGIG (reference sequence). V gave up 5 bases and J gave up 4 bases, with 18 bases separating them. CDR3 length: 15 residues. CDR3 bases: TGTGCCTGGTCCTGGGCCGGGACAAAAGGAAACACCATATATTTT. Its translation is CAWSWAGTKGNTIYF.

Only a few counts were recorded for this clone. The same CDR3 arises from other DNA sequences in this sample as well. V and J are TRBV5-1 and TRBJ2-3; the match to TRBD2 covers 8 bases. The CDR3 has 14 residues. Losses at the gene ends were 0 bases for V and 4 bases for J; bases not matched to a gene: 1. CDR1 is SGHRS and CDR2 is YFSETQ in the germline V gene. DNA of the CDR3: TGCGCCAGCAGCTTGGCGGGAGGGGCAGATACGCAGTATTTT. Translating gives CASSLAGGADTQYF.

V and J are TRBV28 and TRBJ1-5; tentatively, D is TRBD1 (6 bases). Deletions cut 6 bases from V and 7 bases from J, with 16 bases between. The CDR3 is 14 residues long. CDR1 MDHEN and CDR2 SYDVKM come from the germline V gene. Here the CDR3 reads CASSKQGALQPQHF. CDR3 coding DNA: TGTGCCAGCAGCAAACAGGGAGCTTTGCAGCCCCAGCATTTT.

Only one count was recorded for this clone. The CDR3 sequence: CASSRGGPTDTQYF. CDR3 DNA sequence: TGTGCCAGCAGCCGCGGGGGGCCCACAGATACGCAGTATTTT. The chain links TRBV7-3 to TRBJ2-3; the match to TRBD2 covers 8 bases. This CDR3 comprises 14 residues. From germline, CDR1 is SGHTA and CDR2 FQGTGA. Trimming took 5 bases from V and 2 from J; bases not matched to a gene: 3.

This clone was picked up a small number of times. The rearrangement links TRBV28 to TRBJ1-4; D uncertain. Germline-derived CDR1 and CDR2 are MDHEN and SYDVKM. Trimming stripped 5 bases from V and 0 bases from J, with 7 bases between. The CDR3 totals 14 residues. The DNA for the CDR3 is TGTGCCAGCAGTCCTTTTACAACTAATGAAAAACTGTTTTTT. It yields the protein CASSPFTTNEKLFF.

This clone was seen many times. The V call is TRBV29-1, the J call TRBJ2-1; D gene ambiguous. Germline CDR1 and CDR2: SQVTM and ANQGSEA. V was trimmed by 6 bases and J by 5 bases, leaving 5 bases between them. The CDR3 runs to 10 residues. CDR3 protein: CSVEDNEQFF. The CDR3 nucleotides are TGCAGCGTAGAGGACAATGAGCAGTTCTTC.

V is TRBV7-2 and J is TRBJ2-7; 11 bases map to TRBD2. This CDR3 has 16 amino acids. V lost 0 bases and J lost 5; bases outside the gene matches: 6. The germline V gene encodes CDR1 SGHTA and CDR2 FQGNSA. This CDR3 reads CASSLATSGSFHEQYF. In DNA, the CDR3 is TGTGCCAGCAGCTTAGCTACTAGCGGGAGTTTCCACGAGCAGTACTTC. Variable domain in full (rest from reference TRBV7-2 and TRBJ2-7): GAGVSQSPSNKVTEKGKDVELRCDPISGHTALYWYRQSLGQGLEFLIYFQGNSAPDKSGLPSDRFSAERTGGSVSTLTIQRTQQEDSAVYLCASSLATSGSFHEQYFGPGTRLTVT.

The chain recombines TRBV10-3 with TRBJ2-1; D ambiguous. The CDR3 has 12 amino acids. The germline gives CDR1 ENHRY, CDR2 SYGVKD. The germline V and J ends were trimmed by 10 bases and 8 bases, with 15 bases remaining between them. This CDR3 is CATRLRLDEQFF. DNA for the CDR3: TGTGCCACCCGGCTCAGGTTAGATGAGCAGTTCTTC.

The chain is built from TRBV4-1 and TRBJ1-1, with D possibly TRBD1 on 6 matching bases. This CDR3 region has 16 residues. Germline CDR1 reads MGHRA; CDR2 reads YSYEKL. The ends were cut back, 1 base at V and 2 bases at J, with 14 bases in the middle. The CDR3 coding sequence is TGCGCCAGCAGCCAAGGTTCAGGGGTTCTAAACACTGAAGCTTTCTTT. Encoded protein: CASSQGSGVLNTEAFF.

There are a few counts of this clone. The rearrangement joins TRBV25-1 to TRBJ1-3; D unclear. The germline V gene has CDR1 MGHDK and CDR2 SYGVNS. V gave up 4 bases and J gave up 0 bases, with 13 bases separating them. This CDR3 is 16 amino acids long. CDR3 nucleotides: TGTGCCAGCAGTGGGTTCGGCGGTCTCTCTGGAAACACCATATATTTT. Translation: CASSGFGGLSGNTIYF.

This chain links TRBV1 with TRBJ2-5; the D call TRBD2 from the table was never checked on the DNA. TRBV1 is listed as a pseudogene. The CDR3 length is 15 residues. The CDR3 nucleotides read TGCACCAGCAGCCAACCGGGACTGGGCCAAGAGACCCAGTACTTC. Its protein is CTSSQPGLGQETQYF.